A selection of T cell receptor beta chains follows, all from one sample in a study of CD8 T cells in ankylosing spondylitis. Via MiXCR, TCRdb re-called the 5' RACE reads, giving one row per CDR3 protein. The sample shows under 55,000 distinct CDR3 sequences, about 7% of them seen only once. Sequenced: blood, either unsorted or a sorted T cell fraction (not recorded which). These receptors were collected from a female donor with ankylosing spondylitis or in good health (not recorded which). Both conserved end residues are part of each CDR3. The D gene is left open where the match is weak. A clone size is listed for some rows: how often the clone was seen (once, few, many), or a class if it is expanded.

size: many; D: TRBD1; V: TRBV5-1; J: TRBJ2-2; DNA: TGCGCCAGCAGTTCAGGGGGTTTCGGGGAGCTGTTTTTT; CDR3: CASSSGGFGELFF
size: many; D: TRBD2; V: TRBV12-3/TRBV12-4; J: TRBJ2-1; DNA: TGTGCCAGCGGAACTTCCTCGGGGGGACGGGCCGGGGAGCAGTTCTTC; CDR3: CASGTSSGGRAGEQFF
size: many; D: TRBD2; V: TRBV20-1; J: TRBJ2-3; DNA: TGCAGTGGGGGGGGTAGCGTGGCAGATACGCAGTATTTT; CDR3: CSGGGSVADTQYF
size: many; D: -; V: TRBV24-1; J: TRBJ2-1; DNA: TGTGCCACCAGAGCTGAAGAGGACTTCGAGCAGTTCTTC; CDR3: CATRAEEDFEQFF
size: -; D: -; V: TRBV7-9; J: TRBJ2-1; DNA: TGTGCCAGCAGCCAGGCACAGTTCAATGAGCAGTTCTTC; CDR3: CASSQAQFNEQFF
size: many; D: -; V: TRBV28; J: TRBJ2-5; DNA: TGTGCCAGCAGTTTAAGTTTGATGTCGGAGACCCAGTACTTC; CDR3: CASSLSLMSETQYF
size: many; D: TRBD1; V: TRBV5-1; J: TRBJ1-1; DNA: TGCGCCAGCAGCTTCTACAAACCGGGACAGGGGAAGACTTTCTTT; CDR3: CASSFYKPGQGKTFF
size: many; D: -; V: TRBV27; J: TRBJ1-6; DNA: TGTGCCAGCAGTGAATTAAATGCACCCCTCCACTTT; CDR3: CASSELNAPLHF
size: many; D: TRBD2; V: TRBV27; J: TRBJ2-3; DNA: TGTGCCAGCAGTCCGCCCCTAGCGGGGGTGACAGATACGCAGTATTTT; CDR3: CASSPPLAGVTDTQYF
size: many; D: -; V: TRBV6-2/TRBV6-3; J: TRBJ2-1; DNA: TGTGCCAGCAGTTTGCCCTCGACTAGTCGCGAGCAGTTCTTC; CDR3: CASSLPSTSREQFF
size: few; D: TRBD1; V: TRBV11-1; J: TRBJ2-3; DNA: TGTGCCAGCAGCGCCGGTGGACAGGCCCTGACTAGCACAGATACGCAGTATTTT; CDR3: CASSAGGQALTSTDTQYF